Below are 5 T cell receptor beta chains sequenced from a single sample in a study of CD8 T cells in ankylosing spondylitis. Notes on the study in general: Eight or nine highly homologous variants formed a TCR beta motif that appeared characteristic of ankylosing spondylitis blood.

Which antigens these TCRs recognize remains unknown. TCRdb reanalysed the 5' RACE reads using MiXCR and keeps one entry per CDR3 protein. The table shows about 130,000 distinct CDR3 sequences, with approximately 17% occurring only once. Sample: blood, either unsorted or a sorted T cell fraction (not recorded which). The receptors here all came from a male donor with ankylosing spondylitis.

This clonotype has more than one count but fewer than ten. The chain employs TRBV4-1 and TRBJ2-1; 10 positions agree with TRBD2. The germline V gene encodes CDR1 MGHRA and CDR2 YSYEKL. V gave up 1 base and J gave up 5 bases; unmatched junction bases: 8. The CDR3 is 17 residues long. CDR3 protein: CASSQAILAGLNNEQFF. The CDR3 DNA reads TGCGCCAGCAGCCAAGCAATACTAGCGGGACTAAACAATGAGCAGTTCTTC.

The V and J genes are TRBV7-9 and TRBJ2-4, with 7 bases fitting TRBD1. Per the germline V gene, CDR1 is SEHNR and CDR2 is FQNEAQ (reference sequence). V shed 4 bases and J 11 bases; nucleotides not matched to a gene: 17. The CDR3 is made up of 16 amino acids. The CDR3 DNA reads as TGTGCCAGCAGCTCCCGGGACAGACCCCCTGTTTTTGTTCAGTACTTC. Translation: CASSSRDRPPVFVQYF.

The chain links TRBV11-2 to TRBJ2-3; possible D gene TRBD2, 6 bases. Between the trimmed V and J ends, which lost 0 bases and 0 bases, there was a span of 10 bases. CDR3 length: 16 amino acids. CDR1 is SGHAT, CDR2 FQNNGV, per germline. The CDR3 DNA reads TGTGCCAGCAGCTTAGAGGCGGGGACTAGCACAGATACGCAGTATTTT. This codes for CASSLEAGTSTDTQYF. Based on the CDR3 plus reference TRBV11-2 and TRBJ2-3, the full variable domain is EAGVAQSPRYKIIEKRQSVAFWCNPISGHATLYWYQQILGQGPKLLIQFQNNGVVDDSQLPKDRFSAERLKGVDSTLKIQPAKLEDSAVYLCASSLEAGTSTDTQYFGPGTRLTVL.

Many counts were recorded for this clonotype. The V call is TRBV12-3 or TRBV12-4, the J call TRBJ2-7; D remains unclear. The length of the CDR3 is 13 residues. Trimming took 1 base from V and 2 from J, leaving 6 bases between them. The CDR3 DNA reads TGTGCCAGCAGTTTAGTGGTAGCCTACGAGCAGTACTTC. Protein: CASSLVVAYEQYF.

A few counts support this clonotype. The rearrangement uses TRBV15 and TRBJ2-1; D is unclear. Germline lookup yields CDR1 LNHNV and CDR2 YYDKDF (reference sequence). Trimming cost V 0 bases and J 8 bases, with 2 bases left between them. The CDR3 spans 11 residues. This chain's CDR3 is CATSRDDEQFF. The DNA of the CDR3 is TGTGCCACCAGCAGAGACGATGAGCAGTTCTTC.